What follows describes a single TCR beta chain. The antigen is undetermined. The trim removed 1 base at V and 4 bases at J, leaving 5 bases unmatched. From germline, CDR1 is SGHDN and CDR2 FVKESK. This CDR3 is 16 amino acids long. These data belong to a study of T cells in Graves' hyperthyroidism and ophthalmopathy. Study-level results: Stable hyperthyroidism was separated from ophthalmopathy by a model based on 13 V-J features.

Every diagnosis used clinical symptoms, serum thyroxine and TRAb, thyroid ultrasound and orbital computed tomography. Amplified TCR beta CDR3 regions derived from RNA transcripts. With the HTBI primer set, the TCR CDR3 went through a first round of RT-PCR. Using its own MiXCR run on the multiplex PCR reads, TCRdb lists one record per CDR3 protein. The data show about 640,000 distinct CDR3 sequences, less than 25% seen once. The V and J genes are TRBV14 and TRBJ1-3; 9 bases line up with TRBD1. The sequencing input was blood. This TCR was sampled from a man younger than 45 with Graves' ophthalmopathy. The CDR3 DNA follows: TGTGCCAGCAGCCAAGTGTCGACAGGGGGAGGAAACACCATATATTTT. Amino acid sequence: CASSQVSTGGGNTIYF.